These 10 T cell receptor beta chains came from one sample sequenced in a study of blood T cell repertoires in COVID-19. The method was immunoSEQ multiplex PCR; TCRdb's version includes in-frame clones alone and lacks a portion of them. The sample yields fewer than 300,000 clones, 65% to 90% seen once. Sequenced material: peripheral blood. All receptors derive from a woman in her sixties with active or convalescent COVID-19.

In nucleotides, the CDR3 is TGTGCCAGCAGCAAAGTGTTTGTCAGAAGAAATGAAAAACTGTTTTTT. This encodes CASSKVFVRRNEKLFF. J is TRBJ1-4 and V is TRBV21-1; the table's D call TRBD1 went unverified against the DNA. TRBV21-1 is a pseudogene locus. The CDR3 has 16 residues.

The chain combines TRBV4-3 with TRBJ2-5, with 7 bases that match TRBD1. V was pared by 2 bases and J by 5 bases, with 11 bases of the junction left unmatched. Germline-derived CDR1 and CDR2 are LGHNA and YSLEER. The CDR3 totals 16 residues. The CDR3: CASSQLGTGQMETQYF. In DNA, the CDR3 is TGCGCCAGCAGCCAATTAGGGACGGGACAGATGGAGACCCAGTACTTC.

The chain is built from TRBV5-5 and TRBJ1-2; D is perhaps TRBD1 (6 bases). The V end lost 4 bases, the J end lost 5 bases, and 12 bases lay between the germline ends. The CDR3 loop spans 13 amino acids. Germline V gene lookup returns CDR1 SGHKS and CDR2 YYEKEE (reference sequence). The CDR3 here is CASSRTELYGYTF. CDR3 bases: TGTGCCAGCAGCCGGACAGAACTTTATGGCTACACCTTC. Drawing the rest from reference TRBV5-5 and TRBJ1-2, the complete variable domain is DAGVTQSPTHLIKTRGQQVTLRCSPISGHKSVSWYQQVLGQGPQFIFQYYEKEERGRGNFPDRFSARQFPNYSSELNVNALLLGDSALYLCASSRTELYGYTFGSGTRLTVV.

Regarding this clone: At one of its ends the junction is not consistent with the germline gene, which may arise from a read error. This chain joins TRBV7-9 and TRBJ1-2; TRBD1 aligns across 9 bases. The CDR3 extends over 15 amino acids. CDR1 is SEHNR, CDR2 FQNEAQ, per germline (reference sequence). The CDR3 nucleotides are TGTGCCAGCAGCCAGCAAGGGGACAGGGATCTTCTCCCCAACTTC. This sequence encodes CASSQQGDRDLLPNF.

V gene TRBV7-9 combines with J gene TRBJ2-6; the D is unclear. This CDR3 is built from 15 residues. The germline V gene encodes CDR1 SEHNR and CDR2 FQNEAQ (reference sequence). Trimming pared 5 bases from V and 2 bases from J, leaving 10 bases between. The CDR3 DNA sequence: TGTGCCAGCAGCCCACCCTCGGCTGGGGCCAACGTCCTGACTTTC. It is translated as CASSPPSAGANVLTF.

This chain joins TRBV2 and TRBJ2-6; no reliable D call. From germline, CDR1 is SNHLY and CDR2 FYNNEI. Trimming left V 6 bases short and J 1 base short, with 10 bases between. The CDR3 runs to 15 residues. In DNA, the CDR3 is TGTGCCAGCAGATCCAGCGTTTCTGGGGCCAACGTCCTGACTTTC. Protein product: CASRSSVSGANVLTF.

This clone was counted between two and nine times. This rearrangement joins TRBV3-1 (or the pseudogene TRBV3-2) to TRBJ1-4; TRBD1 matches 7 bases. The CDR3 is made up of 15 amino acids. Germline loops: CDR1 LGHDT, CDR2 YNNKEL (reference sequence). The J segment lost 5 bases and the V segment lost 1 base, leaving 4 bases of the junction unmatched. Here the CDR3 reads CASSQADRRNEKLFF. In nucleotides, the CDR3 is TGTGCCAGCAGCCAAGCGGACAGGCGAAATGAAAAACTGTTTTTT.

This chain uses TRBV2 with TRBJ2-1; D is unclear. CDR1 is SNHLY, CDR2 FYNNEI, per germline. The CDR3 contains 13 residues. Trimming cost V 4 bases and J 6 bases, with 10 bases left between them. The CDR3 bases are TGTGCCAGCAGTGCGGAGACGGGCAATGAGCAGTTCTTC. As protein: CASSAETGNEQFF.

The gene calls are TRBV30 and TRBJ2-7; the match to TRBD2 covers 7 bases. This CDR3 is 14 amino acids long. Germline V gene sequence: CDR1 GTSNPN, CDR2 SVGIG (reference sequence). The V segment lost 5 bases and the J segment 7 bases; nucleotides outside the gene matches: 14. CDR3 region: CAWGHGGTPVEQYF. For the CDR3, the DNA is TGTGCCTGGGGACACGGGGGGACCCCTGTGGAGCAGTACTTC.

This clone was observed a few times. CDR3: CASSLDPVPYEQYF. In DNA, the CDR3 is TGCGCCAGCAGCTTGGATCCAGTCCCCTACGAGCAGTACTTC. This chain joins TRBV5-1 and TRBJ2-7; D is unresolved. V gave up 0 bases and J gave up 2 bases, with 9 bases separating them. The CDR3 contains 14 residues. Germline lookup yields CDR1 SGHRS and CDR2 YFSETQ.